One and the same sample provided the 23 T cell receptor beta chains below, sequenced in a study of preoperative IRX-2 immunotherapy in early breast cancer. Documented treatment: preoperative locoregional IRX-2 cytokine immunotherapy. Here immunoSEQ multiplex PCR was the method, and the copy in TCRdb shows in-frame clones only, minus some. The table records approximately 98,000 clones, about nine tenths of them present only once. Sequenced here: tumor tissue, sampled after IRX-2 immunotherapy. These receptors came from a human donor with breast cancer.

The CDR3 sequence is CASSIRPNTGELFF. Here the CDR3 DNA reads TGTGCCAGTAGTATAAGACCGAACACCGGGGAGCTGTTTTTT. The genes are TRBV19 and TRBJ2-2; D is uncertain. Germline V gene sequence: CDR1 LNHDA, CDR2 SQIVND (reference sequence). CDR3 length: 14 amino acids. V dropped 2 bases and J dropped 0 bases, with 4 bases sitting between them.

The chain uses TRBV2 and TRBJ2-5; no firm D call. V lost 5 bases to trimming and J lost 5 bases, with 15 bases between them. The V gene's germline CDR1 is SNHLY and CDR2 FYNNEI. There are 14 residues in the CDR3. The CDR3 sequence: CASSPGPDRETQYF. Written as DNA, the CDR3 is TGTGCCAGCAGTCCGGGCCCCGATCGGGAGACCCAGTACTTC.

The CDR3 spells CASSPGASPPFTEAFF. The CDR3 region has the DNA TGTGCCAGTAGCCCAGGGGCCTCGCCGCCATTCACTGAAGCTTTCTTT. V usage is TRBV19 and J usage is TRBJ1-1, with a weak D call TRBD1 (6 bases). CDR3 size: 16 residues. V was trimmed by 6 bases and J by 4 bases, leaving 21 bases between them. The germline gives CDR1 LNHDA, CDR2 SQIVND (reference sequence).

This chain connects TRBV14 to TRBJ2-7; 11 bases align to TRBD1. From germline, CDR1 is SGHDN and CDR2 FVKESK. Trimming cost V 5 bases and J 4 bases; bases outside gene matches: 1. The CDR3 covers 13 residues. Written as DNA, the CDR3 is TGTGCCAGCAGCTGGGACAGGGGGTACGAGCAGTACTTC. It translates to CASSWDRGYEQYF.

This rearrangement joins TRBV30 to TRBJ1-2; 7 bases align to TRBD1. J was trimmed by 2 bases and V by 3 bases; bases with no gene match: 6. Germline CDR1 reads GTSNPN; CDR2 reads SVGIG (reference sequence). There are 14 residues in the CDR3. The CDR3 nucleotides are TGTGCCTGGAGCGAACGGGACAGAAACTATGGCTACACCTTC. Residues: CAWSERDRNYGYTF.

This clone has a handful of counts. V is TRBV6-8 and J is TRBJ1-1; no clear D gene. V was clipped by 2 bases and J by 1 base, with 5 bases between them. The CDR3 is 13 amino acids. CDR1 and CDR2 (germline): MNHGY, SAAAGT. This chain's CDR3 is CASSYKSNTEAFF. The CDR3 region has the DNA TGTGCCAGCAGTTACAAGTCGAACACTGAAGCTTTCTTT.

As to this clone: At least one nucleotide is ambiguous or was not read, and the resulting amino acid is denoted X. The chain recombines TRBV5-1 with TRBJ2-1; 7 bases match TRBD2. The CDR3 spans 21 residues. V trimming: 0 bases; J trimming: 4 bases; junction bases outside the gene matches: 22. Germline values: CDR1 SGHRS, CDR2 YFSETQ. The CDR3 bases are TGCGCCAGCAGCTTGGGAGTAACCGGGACTARCGGGAAGTATGGGTACAATGAGCAGTTCTTC. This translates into CASSLGVTGTXGKYGYNEQFF.

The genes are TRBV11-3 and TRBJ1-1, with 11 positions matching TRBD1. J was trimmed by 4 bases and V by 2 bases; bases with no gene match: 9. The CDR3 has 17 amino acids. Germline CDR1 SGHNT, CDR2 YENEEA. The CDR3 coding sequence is TGTGCCAGCAGCTTAACCTTCGGACAGGGGGCTTCCACTGAAGCTTTCTTT. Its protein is CASSLTFGQGASTEAFF.

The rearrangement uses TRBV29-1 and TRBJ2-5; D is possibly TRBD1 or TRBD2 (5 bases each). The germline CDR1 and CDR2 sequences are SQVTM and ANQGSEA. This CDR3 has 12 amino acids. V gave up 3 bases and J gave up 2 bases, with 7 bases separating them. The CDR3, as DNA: TGCAGCGTTGAGGGGGATCAAGAGACCCAGTACTTC. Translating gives CSVEGDQETQYF.

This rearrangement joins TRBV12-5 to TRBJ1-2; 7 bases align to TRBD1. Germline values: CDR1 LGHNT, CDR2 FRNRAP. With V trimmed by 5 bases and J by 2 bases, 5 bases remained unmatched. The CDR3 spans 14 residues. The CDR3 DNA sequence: TGTGCTAGTGGTCTGACAGGGCCCAACTATGGCTACACCTTC. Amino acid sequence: CASGLTGPNYGYTF.

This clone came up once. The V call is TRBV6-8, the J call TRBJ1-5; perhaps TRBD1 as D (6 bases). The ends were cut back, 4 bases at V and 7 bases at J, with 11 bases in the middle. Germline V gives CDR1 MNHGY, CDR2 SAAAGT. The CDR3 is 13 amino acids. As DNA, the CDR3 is TGTGCCAGCAGTTCCAGGGGCGGCCAGCCCCAGCATTTT. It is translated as CASSSRGGQPQHF.

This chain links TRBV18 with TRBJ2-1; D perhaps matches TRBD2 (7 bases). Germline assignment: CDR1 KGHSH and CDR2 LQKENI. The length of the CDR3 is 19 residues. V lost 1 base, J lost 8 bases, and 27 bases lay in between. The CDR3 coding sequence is TGTGCCAGCTCACCACGGTCCGGACTAGATCGGGGGGCGATGCATGAGCAGTTCTTC. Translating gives CASSPRSGLDRGAMHEQFF.

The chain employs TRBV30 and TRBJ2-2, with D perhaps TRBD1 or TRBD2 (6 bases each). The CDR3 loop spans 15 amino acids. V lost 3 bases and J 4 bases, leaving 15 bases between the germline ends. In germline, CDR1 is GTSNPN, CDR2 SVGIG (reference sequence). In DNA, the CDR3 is TGTGCCTGGAGAAACGGGGGACAACTCACCGGGGAGCTGTTTTTT. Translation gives CAWRNGGQLTGELFF.

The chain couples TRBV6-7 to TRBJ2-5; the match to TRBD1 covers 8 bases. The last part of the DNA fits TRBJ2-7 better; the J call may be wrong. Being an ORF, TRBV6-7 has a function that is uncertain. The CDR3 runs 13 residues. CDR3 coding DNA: TGTGCCAGCAGCCGGGACAGGACCTACGAGCAGTACTTC. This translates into CASSRDRTYEQYF.

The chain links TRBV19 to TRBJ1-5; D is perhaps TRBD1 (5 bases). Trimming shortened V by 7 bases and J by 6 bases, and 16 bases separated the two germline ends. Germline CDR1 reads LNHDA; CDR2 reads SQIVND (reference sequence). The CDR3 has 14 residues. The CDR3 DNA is TGTGCCAGTACCCTCGGGGGGATGGGTCAGCCCCAGCATTTT. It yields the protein CASTLGGMGQPQHF.

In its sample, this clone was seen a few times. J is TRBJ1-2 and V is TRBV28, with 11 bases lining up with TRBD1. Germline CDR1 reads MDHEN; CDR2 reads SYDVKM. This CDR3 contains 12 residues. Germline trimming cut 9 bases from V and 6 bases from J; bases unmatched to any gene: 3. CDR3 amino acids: CASWDRGNGYTF. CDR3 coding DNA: TGTGCCAGTTGGGACAGGGGGAATGGCTACACCTTC.

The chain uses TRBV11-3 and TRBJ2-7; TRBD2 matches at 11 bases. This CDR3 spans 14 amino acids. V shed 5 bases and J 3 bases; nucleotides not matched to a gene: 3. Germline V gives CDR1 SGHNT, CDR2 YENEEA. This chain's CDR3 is CASSDTSGSYEQYF. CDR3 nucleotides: TGTGCCAGCAGCGATACTAGCGGGAGCTACGAGCAGTACTTC.

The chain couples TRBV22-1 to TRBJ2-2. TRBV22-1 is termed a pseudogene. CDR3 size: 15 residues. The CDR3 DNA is TGTGCCAGCAGTTACGGGCTAGTAGACACCGGGGAGCTGTTTTTT. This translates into CASSYGLVDTGELFF.

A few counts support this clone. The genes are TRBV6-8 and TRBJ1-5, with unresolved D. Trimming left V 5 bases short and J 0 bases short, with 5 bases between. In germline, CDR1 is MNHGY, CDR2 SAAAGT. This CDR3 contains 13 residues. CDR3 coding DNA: TGTGCCAGCAGTCACGGTAGCAATCAGCCCCAGCATTTT. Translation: CASSHGSNQPQHF.

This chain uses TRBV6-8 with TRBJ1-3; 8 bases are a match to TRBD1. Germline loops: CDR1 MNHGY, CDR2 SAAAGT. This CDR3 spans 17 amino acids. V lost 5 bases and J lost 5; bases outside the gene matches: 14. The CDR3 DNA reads TGTGCCAGCAGTAGCGACAGGGGCCAGAGTTGGAGAAACACCATATATTTT. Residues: CASSSDRGQSWRNTIYF.

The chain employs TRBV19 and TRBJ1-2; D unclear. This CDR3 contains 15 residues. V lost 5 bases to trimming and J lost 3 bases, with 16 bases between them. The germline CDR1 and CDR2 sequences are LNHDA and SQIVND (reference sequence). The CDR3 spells CASSSRHIGDYGYTF. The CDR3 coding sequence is TGTGCCAGTAGTTCGCGACACATCGGAGACTATGGCTACACCTTC.

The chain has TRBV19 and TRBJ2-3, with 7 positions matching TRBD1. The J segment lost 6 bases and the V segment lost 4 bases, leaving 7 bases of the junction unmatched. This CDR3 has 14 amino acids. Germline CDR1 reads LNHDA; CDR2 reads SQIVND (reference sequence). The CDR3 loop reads CASSRRQGRDTQYF. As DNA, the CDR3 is TGTGCCAGTAGTAGAAGACAGGGTCGGGATACGCAGTATTTT.

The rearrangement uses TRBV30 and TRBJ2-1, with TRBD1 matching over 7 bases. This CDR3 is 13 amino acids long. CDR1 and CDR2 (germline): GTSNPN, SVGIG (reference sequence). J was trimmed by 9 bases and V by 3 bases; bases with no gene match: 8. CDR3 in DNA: TGTGCCTGGAGGGGACAGCCGGGGTCTGAGCAGTTCTTC. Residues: CAWRGQPGSEQFF.